These T cell receptor beta chains were read from a single sample in a study of cytomegalovirus exposure and HLA in healthy donors. Using immunoSEQ multiplex PCR, the repertoire was profiled, and TCRdb retains in-frame clones only, with some absent. The table records approximately 110,000 clones, around 78% of them present only once. Sequencing was performed on PBMCs. Source of these receptors: a man between 50 and 59 years old in good health and CMV-seronegative. Each CDR3 is given with its conserved first and last residue. The D gene is left open where the match is weak. The size of a clone is reported for some rows only, either as once, few or many, or as a class for expanded clones.

clone_size j_call v_call d_call cdr3_nt cdr3_aa
. TRBJ1-2 TRBV6-1 . TGTGCCAGCACCGAGGGGGGGTACAGCTATGGCTACACCTTC CASTEGGYSYGYTF
. TRBJ1-1 TRBV14 . TGTGCCAGCAGCCAGGGGGCAAAAACTGAAGCTTTCTTT CASSQGAKTEAFF
. TRBJ1-5 TRBV6-5 TRBD1 TGTGCCAGCAGCACAGGGGGCCGGTTCAATCAGCCCCAGCATTTT CASSTGGRFNQPQHF
. TRBJ2-6 TRBV2 . TGTGCCAGCAGGAGTGTCTCTGGGGCCAACGTCCTGACTTTC CASRSVSGANVLTF
. TRBJ1-5 TRBV28 . TGTGCCAGCAGTCCCGGCGGCAGGGATAGCAATCAGCCCCAGCATTTT CASSPGGRDSNQPQHF
once TRBJ1-4 TRBV5-1 . TGCGCCAGCAGCCCCCCCGACACGTTTGAAAAACTGTTTTTT CASSPPDTFEKLFF
. TRBJ2-3 TRBV11-2 . TGTGCCAGCAGCCCAACAGATACGCAGTATTTT CASSPTDTQYF
. TRBJ1-1 TRBV5-6 . TGTGCCAGCAGCGCTCGGGGGGACATGAACACTGAAGCTTTCTTT CASSARGDMNTEAFF
. TRBJ2-7 TRBV5-4 TRBD1 TGTGCCAGCAGACTTGGGACAGGGTCCAGCGAGCAGTACTTC CASRLGTGSSEQYF
. TRBJ2-2 TRBV7-2 . TGTGCCAGCAGCCAACGCCAGGGCACCGGGGAGCTGTTTTTT CASSQRQGTGELFF
few TRBJ1-6 TRBV10-3 . TGTGCCATCAGTGCGGACACCGATAATTCACCCCTCCACTTT CAISADTDNSPLHF
. TRBJ1-3 TRBV9 . TGTGCCAGCAGCGTAGCTCCCCCGGGGGTACTCTCTGGAAACACCATATATTTT CASSVAPPGVLSGNTIYF
. TRBJ2-3 TRBV5-5 . TGTGCCAGCAGCTTCGAGGGCACATCGGATACGCAGTATTTT CASSFEGTSDTQYF
once TRBJ2-5 TRBV10-3 TRBD2 TGTGCCACCTCGGGAGGCCAGGAGACCCAGTACTTC CATSGGQETQYF
. TRBJ2-7 TRBV7-9 TRBD1 TGTGCCAGCAGCCCGGGACAGGGCGAGCAGTACTTC CASSPGQGEQYF
. TRBJ2-3 TRBV5-1 . TGCGCCAGCAGCTTGGTAGCCCAGGGCGCCTCCACAGATACGCAGTATTTT CASSLVAQGASTDTQYF
. TRBJ2-4 TRBV4-1 TRBD2 TGCGCCAGCAGCCAATGGACTAGCGGGGGAAACATTCAGTACTTC CASSQWTSGGNIQYF
. TRBJ1-4 TRBV5-1 TRBD1 TGCGCCAGCAGCTACGGACAGGGAAATGAAAAACTGTTTTTT CASSYGQGNEKLFF
few TRBJ1-1 TRBV11-2 . TGTGCCAGCAGCCCCATAGCCCTTAGGGGGTTGAACACTGAAGCTTTCTTT CASSPIALRGLNTEAFF
. TRBJ1-1 TRBV6-1 . TGTGCCAGCAGTGAAAATGGACAGTTGAACACTGAAGCTTTCTTT CASSENGQLNTEAFF
. TRBJ1-2 TRBV7-2 . TGTGCCAGCAGCAAATCGACAGAAAACTATGGCTACACCTTC CASSKSTENYGYTF
. TRBJ2-7 TRBV5-1 . TGCGCCAGCAGCTTTAGTGACAGTTACTACGAGCAGTACTTC CASSFSDSYYEQYF